These 16 T cell receptor beta chains share one sample of origin, sequenced in a study of cytomegalovirus exposure and HLA in healthy donors. The PCR was carried out with 60 Vbeta primers and 13 Jbeta primers. Some clones are missing from TCRdb's copy, which holds only in-frame ones; the method was immunoSEQ multiplex PCR. This repertoire includes about 96,000 clones. The sequenced sample was PBMCs. The receptors shown here come from a woman in her 30s in good health and CMV-seronegative.

The CDR3 nucleotides are TGCGCCAGCAGCTTACAGACCGACGCGTATGGCTACACCTTC. Translating gives CASSLQTDAYGYTF. This chain uses TRBV5-1 with TRBJ1-2, with D unresolved. Germline V gene lookup returns CDR1 SGHRS and CDR2 YFSETQ. Trimming stripped 2 bases from V and 5 bases from J, with 13 bases between. The CDR3 sequence is 14 residues long.

The chain joins TRBV6-5 to TRBJ2-5; 9 bases match TRBD2. Germline lookup yields CDR1 MNHEY and CDR2 SVGAGI. This CDR3 has 15 amino acids. V gave up 4 bases and J gave up 2 bases; unmatched junction bases: 5. Here the CDR3 DNA reads TGTGCCAGCAGTTTTAGCGGGAGTGGTCAAGAGACCCAGTACTTC. Protein product: CASSFSGSGQETQYF.

J is TRBJ2-1 and V is TRBV19, with a weak D call TRBD1 (5 bases). V was cut by 6 bases and J by 8 bases, with 26 bases left in between. There are 17 residues in the CDR3. Germline CDR1 is LNHDA and CDR2 is SQIVND (reference sequence). CDR3 sequence (DNA): TGTGCCAGTAGACCCTTCTCTGTAGGGGAAGAGAGCGATGAGCAGTTCTTC. Protein: CASRPFSVGEESDEQFF.

V gene TRBV18 combines with J gene TRBJ2-7, with D possibly being TRBD2 (6 bases). V dropped 5 bases and J dropped 6 bases, with 14 bases sitting between them. In germline, CDR1 is KGHSH, CDR2 LQKENI. This CDR3 region has 13 residues. The CDR3 here is CASSYGGFGEQYF. The CDR3 DNA reads TGTGCCAGCTCATACGGGGGTTTCGGCGAGCAGTACTTC.

This chain uses TRBV13 with TRBJ2-5; 9 bases fit TRBD1. V trimming: 5 bases; J trimming: 2 bases; junction bases outside the gene matches: 6. Germline CDR1 and CDR2: PRHDT and FYEKMQ (reference sequence). The CDR3 runs 15 residues. The CDR3 is CASSTRDRGQETQYF. The CDR3 bases are TGTGCCAGCAGCACCCGTGACAGGGGGCAAGAGACCCAGTACTTC.

This rearrangement joins TRBV2 to TRBJ2-7, with 10 bases matching TRBD2. Germline values: CDR1 SNHLY, CDR2 FYNNEI. V shed 4 bases and J 7 bases; nucleotides not matched to a gene: 4. The CDR3 extends over 13 amino acids. The CDR3 nucleotides are TGTGCCAGCAGTGCAAGGGGACTAGCGGAGCAGTACTTC. Translating it yields CASSARGLAEQYF. Full variable domain (missing parts from reference TRBV2 and TRBJ2-7): EPEVTQTPSHQVTQMGQEVILRCVPISNHLYFYWYRQILGQKVEFLVSFYNNEISEKSEIFDDQFSVERPDGSNFTLKIRSTKLEDSAMYFCASSARGLAEQYFGPGTRLTVT.

The genes are TRBV10-2 and TRBJ1-5; D is possibly TRBD1 (5 bases). The CDR3 contains 13 residues. Trimming left V 7 bases short and J 7 bases short, with 14 bases between. Germline CDR1 is WSHSY and CDR2 is SAAADI. The CDR3 DNA reads as TGCGCCAGCACCGGGGGATCGGGACAGCCCCAGCATTTT. This codes for CASTGGSGQPQHF.

The chain recombines TRBV4-1 with TRBJ2-7; maybe TRBD1 (6 bases). The CDR3 length is 15 residues. V lost 2 bases and J lost 2, with 13 bases in between. Germline V gives CDR1 MGHRA, CDR2 YSYEKL. The DNA for the CDR3 is TGCGCCAGCAGCCAAAAAGAGACAGGCCCCTACGAGCAGTACTTC. Residues: CASSQKETGPYEQYF.

The CDR3: CASSRGTGPNQPQHF. CDR3 nucleotide sequence: TGTGCCAGCAGTAGGGGGACAGGGCCAAATCAGCCCCAGCATTTT. The chain couples TRBV6-5 to TRBJ1-5, with 9 bases matching TRBD1. The V gene end was trimmed by 5 bases and the J gene end by 4 bases; junction bases not matched to a gene: 6. The CDR3 consists of 15 residues. CDR1 and CDR2 from the germline V gene are MNHEY and SVGAGI.

This rearrangement joins TRBV6-6 to TRBJ2-7; 7 nucleotides align to TRBD1. Losses at the gene ends were 2 bases for V and 4 bases for J; bases not matched to a gene: 5. In germline, CDR1 is MNHNY, CDR2 SVGAGI (reference sequence). The CDR3 runs to 14 residues. The CDR3 reads CASSYETGWYEQYF. As DNA, the CDR3 is TGTGCCAGCAGTTACGAGACAGGGTGGTACGAGCAGTACTTC.

The V call is TRBV20-1, the J call TRBJ2-7; D is unresolved. The CDR3 length is 11 residues. In germline, CDR1 is DFQATT, CDR2 SNEGSKA (reference sequence). Trimming stripped 0 bases from V and 3 bases from J, with 3 bases between. The CDR3 here is CSARDSYEQYF. The CDR3, as DNA: TGCAGTGCTAGAGATAGCTACGAGCAGTACTTC.

This chain uses TRBV18 with TRBJ1-5, with 10 bases matching TRBD1. The CDR3 has 16 residues. Germline-derived CDR1 and CDR2 are KGHSH and LQKENI. V lost 0 bases and J lost 4; bases outside the gene matches: 3. CDR3 in amino acids: CASSPPGQGRNQPQHF. CDR3 sequence (DNA): TGTGCCAGCTCACCACCGGGACAGGGGAGAAATCAGCCCCAGCATTTT.

The rearrangement links TRBV5-6 to TRBJ1-1; a possible D gene is TRBD1 (5 bases). Germline-derived CDR1 and CDR2 are SGHDT and YYEEEE. Between the trimmed V and J ends, which lost 4 bases and 1 base, there was a span of 14 bases. This CDR3 comprises 15 residues. CDR3 region: CASSPSLTGNTEAFF. Written as DNA, the CDR3 is TGTGCCAGCAGCCCAAGCCTCACAGGGAACACTGAAGCTTTCTTT.

The chain recombines TRBV7-8 with TRBJ2-7; 8 bases are a match to TRBD1. The CDR3 has 14 amino acids. V gave up 6 bases and J gave up 3 bases; unmatched junction bases: 7. Germline CDR1 and CDR2: SGHVS and FQNEAQ. CDR3 sequence: CASRTGAGLYEQYF. The CDR3 DNA sequence: TGTGCCAGCAGGACAGGGGCCGGCCTCTACGAGCAGTACTTC.

The chain uses TRBV6-1 and TRBJ2-7, with 8 nucleotides matching TRBD2. The CDR3 spans 16 residues. The junction had 6 bases not matched to a gene; V was cut back by 0 bases and J by 2 bases. Germline lookup yields CDR1 MNHNS and CDR2 SASEGT. The CDR3 DNA is TGTGCCAGCAGTGAAGCGCGGGGGGCGATTCCCTACGAGCAGTACTTC. Translated: CASSEARGAIPYEQYF.

The chain couples TRBV27 to TRBJ2-5, with a weak D call TRBD1 (6 bases). Germline CDR1 and CDR2: MNHEY and SMNVEV (reference sequence). The CDR3 runs 14 residues. With 4 bases removed from V and 4 bases from J, the gap between germline ends came to 13 bases. The CDR3 is CASSWGGRGETQYF. CDR3 DNA sequence: TGTGCCAGCAGTTGGGGTGGCAGGGGAGAGACCCAGTACTTC.